The next 31 T cell receptor beta chains were all read from a single sample in a study of shared clonotypes between healthy human individuals. CD8 cells classed as naive were CD45RO-negative and positively selected for CCR7, excluding terminally differentiated effector memory CD45RA+ cells. The table came from immunoSEQ multiplex PCR; TCRdb's copy has only in-frame clones and leaves some out. The sample includes millions of clones, approximately 95% of them seen just once. Sequencing used naive CD8+ T cells sorted from blood. Receptors were obtained from a man in his late teens or twenties in good health.

There are a few counts of this clone. The gene calls are TRBV4-1 and TRBJ1-1; D unclear. Germline loops: CDR1 MGHRA, CDR2 YSYEKL. The ends were cut back, 6 bases at V and 1 base at J, with 9 bases in the middle. The CDR3 is 13 amino acids. The CDR3 spells CASRIGENTEAFF. The CDR3 bases are TGCGCCAGCAGAATTGGGGAGAACACTGAAGCTTTCTTT.

As for this clone: The same CDR3 also results from other DNA sequences found in this sample. The V call is TRBV7-9, the J call TRBJ2-3; a possible D gene is TRBD1 (6 bases). This CDR3 comprises 13 residues. Germline assignment: CDR1 SEHNR and CDR2 FQNEAQ (reference sequence). The V end was cut by 5 bases, the J end by 3 bases, with 9 bases between. The CDR3 loop reads CASSPRGTDTQYF. The CDR3, as DNA: TGTGCCAGCAGCCCGAGGGGGACAGATACGCAGTATTTT.

This rearrangement joins TRBV6-5 to TRBJ2-2; 11 bases line up with TRBD2. Germline V gene data show CDR1 as MNHEY and CDR2 as SVGAGI. This CDR3 spans 16 amino acids. V lost 1 base to trimming and J lost 6 bases; unmatched junction nucleotides: 4. The CDR3 sequence: CASSYYSGGDPGELFF. In DNA, the CDR3 is TGTGCCAGCAGTTACTATAGCGGGGGGGATCCCGGGGAGCTGTTTTTT.

The chain recombines TRBV5-4 with TRBJ2-7; 7 positions agree with TRBD1. This CDR3 is 14 amino acids long. The V gene end was trimmed by 3 bases and the J gene end by 6 bases; junction bases not matched to a gene: 9. Germline lookup yields CDR1 SGHNT and CDR2 YYREEE (reference sequence). CDR3 sequence: CASSWNRGTGEQYF. The CDR3 bases are TGTGCCAGCAGCTGGAACAGGGGAACGGGCGAGCAGTACTTC.

The chain is built from TRBV9 and TRBJ2-2; D perhaps matches TRBD1 (6 bases). The CDR3 sequence is 19 residues long. V was trimmed by 0 bases and J by 3 bases, leaving 21 bases between them. Germline CDR1 is SGDLS and CDR2 is YYNGEE. CDR3 region: CASSVGRGIRLAHTGELFF. The CDR3 coding sequence is TGTGCCAGCAGCGTAGGTAGGGGGATTAGGCTAGCCCACACCGGGGAGCTGTTTTTT.

V gene TRBV9 combines with J gene TRBJ1-2, with no clear D. Trimming removed 5 bases at V and 0 bases at J, with 17 bases between. Germline CDR1 SGDLS, CDR2 YYNGEE. This CDR3 region has 16 residues. CDR3 amino acids: CASSSTLQFTNYGYTF. CDR3 DNA sequence: TGTGCCAGCAGTTCCACGCTGCAATTTACTAACTATGGCTACACCTTC.

V is TRBV4-3 and J is TRBJ1-1; 7 bases are shared with TRBD1. The trim removed 3 bases at V and 4 bases at J, leaving 5 bases unmatched. The germline gives CDR1 LGHNA, CDR2 YSLEER. The CDR3 has 14 residues. DNA for the CDR3: TGCGCCAGCAGCCAGGCAGGGGGGAGCACTGAAGCTTTCTTT. This encodes CASSQAGGSTEAFF.

The genes are TRBV5-1 and TRBJ2-7; D remains unclear. This CDR3 has 14 residues. The germline V gene has CDR1 SGHRS and CDR2 YFSETQ. Trimming took off 0 bases at V and 5 bases at J, with 12 bases between the two ends. The DNA of the CDR3 is TGCGCCAGCAGCTTGGCCATGAAACCAAACGAGCAGTACTTC. Its protein product is CASSLAMKPNEQYF.

This sequence joins TRBV4-1 and TRBJ2-7, with TRBD2 identical over 7 bases. The CDR3 sequence is 15 residues long. Trimming at V came to 2 bases and at J to 1 base, leaving 5 bases not matched to a gene. Germline CDR1 reads MGHRA; CDR2 reads YSYEKL. CDR3 sequence (DNA): TGCGCCAGCAGCCAAAGCGGGGTCGGTTCCTACGAGCAGTACTTC. Protein: CASSQSGVGSYEQYF.

The chain links TRBV6-5 to TRBJ2-1, with a possible D match to TRBD1 (5 bases). The V end was cut by 6 bases, the J end by 2 bases, with 8 bases between. This CDR3 spans 13 amino acids. Germline values: CDR1 MNHEY, CDR2 SVGAGI. CDR3 sequence reads: CASSQGTYNEQFF. For the CDR3, the DNA is TGTGCCAGCAGCCAGGGTACCTACAATGAGCAGTTCTTC.

The V call is TRBV6-5, the J call TRBJ1-1; no definite D call. The germline V and J ends were trimmed by 4 bases and 1 base, with 7 bases remaining between them. The CDR3 spans 13 residues. CDR1 is MNHEY and CDR2 is SVGAGI in the germline V gene. The CDR3 spells CASSLSANTEAFF. CDR3 in DNA: TGTGCCAGCAGTTTAAGCGCGAACACTGAAGCTTTCTTT.

This clone occurred once. This sample includes further DNA sequences coding for the same CDR3. The rearrangement uses TRBV9 and TRBJ1-1; D is unclear. The CDR3 has 12 residues. Germline CDR1 reads SGDLS; CDR2 reads YYNGEE. V lost 0 bases and J lost 7, with 7 bases in between. Here the CDR3 reads CASSVGGSEAFF. The CDR3 DNA reads as TGTGCCAGCAGCGTAGGAGGGAGTGAAGCTTTCTTT.

V is TRBV2 and J is TRBJ2-1; 15 bases are shared with TRBD2. The trim removed 5 bases at V and 8 bases at J, leaving 7 bases unmatched. This CDR3 contains 16 residues. Germline CDR1 is SNHLY and CDR2 is FYNNEI. The CDR3 DNA reads as TGTGCCAGCAGTTACGGACTAGCGGGAGGGTCGGATGAGCAGTTCTTC. Translating it yields CASSYGLAGGSDEQFF.

The chain is built from TRBV4-1 and TRBJ1-1; a possible D gene is TRBD1 (6 bases). The CDR3 extends over 15 amino acids. Trimming removed 5 bases from V and 13 bases from J, with 26 bases in between. CDR1 and CDR2 (germline): MGHRA, YSYEKL. This chain's CDR3 is CASSLRGGPGRTNFF. The CDR3 bases are TGCGCCAGCAGCTTGCGCGGGGGGCCGGGACGGACGAATTTCTTT.

The chain combines TRBV9 with TRBJ2-2; tentative D call: TRBD1 (6 bases). The germline V and J ends were trimmed by 4 bases and 0 bases, with 10 bases remaining between them. The germline gives CDR1 SGDLS, CDR2 YYNGEE. The CDR3 is 15 amino acids. In DNA, the CDR3 is TGTGCCAGCAGCCTTCGACAGGCGAACACCGGGGAGCTGTTTTTT. It specifies CASSLRQANTGELFF.

The chain has TRBV7-3 and TRBJ2-2, with D maybe TRBD1 (6 bases). Germline CDR1 SGHTA, CDR2 FQGTGA. The CDR3 is 15 residues long. Between the trimmed V and J ends, which lost 5 bases and 3 bases, there was a span of 13 bases. In DNA form, the CDR3 reads TGTGCCAGCAGCCAAGGTCAGGGGTACACCGGGGAGCTGTTTTTT. It codes for CASSQGQGYTGELFF.

The V and J genes are TRBV18 and TRBJ1-1; a weak D match, TRBD1 (5 bases). Deletions cut 3 bases from V and 1 base from J, with 9 bases between. In germline, CDR1 is KGHSH, CDR2 LQKENI. There are 14 residues in the CDR3. CDR3 sequence: CASSPPDKNTEAFF. For the CDR3, the DNA is TGTGCCAGCTCACCCCCGGACAAGAACACTGAAGCTTTCTTT.

As for this clone: Other DNA sequences in the sample encode the same CDR3. The chain joins TRBV7-9 to TRBJ2-3, with D unresolved. Between the trimmed V and J ends, which lost 5 bases and 1 base, there was a span of 4 bases. CDR3 length equals 12 residues. The germline V gene encodes CDR1 SEHNR and CDR2 FQNEAQ (reference sequence). CDR3 sequence (DNA): TGTGCCAGCAGCCAGGGCACAGATACGCAGTATTTT. Amino acid sequence: CASSQGTDTQYF.

The J gene is TRBJ2-7, the V gene TRBV7-9, with unresolved D. The V end lost 5 bases, the J end lost 2 bases, and 10 bases lay between the germline ends. Germline CDR1 is SEHNR and CDR2 is FQNEAQ (reference sequence). The CDR3 sequence is 13 residues long. The CDR3 is CASSKLITYEQYF. The CDR3 region has the DNA TGTGCCAGCAGCAAACTAATAACCTACGAGCAGTACTTC.

The chain couples TRBV4-1 to TRBJ2-1; unclear D gene. In germline, CDR1 is MGHRA, CDR2 YSYEKL. V was trimmed by 1 base and J by 8 bases, leaving 12 bases between them. There are 14 residues in the CDR3. CDR3 nucleotides: TGCGCCAGCAGCCAAGTAGTAGCTGGGGATGAGCAGTTCTTC. As protein: CASSQVVAGDEQFF.

V is TRBV10-2 and J is TRBJ2-4; D assignment may be TRBD1 or TRBD2 (6 bases each). This CDR3 has 18 amino acids. V gave up 1 base and J gave up 0 bases, with 16 bases separating them. CDR1 is WSHSY, CDR2 SAAADI, per germline. The CDR3 sequence is CASSEFGGASPAKNIQYF. For the CDR3, the DNA is TGCGCCAGCAGTGAGTTCGGGGGCGCGTCTCCAGCCAAAAACATTCAGTACTTC.

The chain links TRBV27 to TRBJ1-1; no clear D gene. In germline, CDR1 is MNHEY, CDR2 SMNVEV (reference sequence). The CDR3 length is 13 residues. V lost 6 bases, J lost 1 base, and 9 bases lay in between. CDR3 amino acids: CASSMGPNTEAFF. In DNA, the CDR3 is TGTGCCAGCAGCATGGGCCCGAACACTGAAGCTTTCTTT.

The chain joins TRBV11-2 to TRBJ2-1; D might be TRBD2 (5 bases). Germline V gene sequence: CDR1 SGHAT, CDR2 FQNNGV. Trimming removed 3 bases from V and 7 bases from J, with 10 bases in between. CDR3 length equals 13 residues. In DNA form, the CDR3 reads TGTGCCAGCAGCTTTTCGACGGGAAATGAGCAGTTCTTC. Translating it yields CASSFSTGNEQFF.

The rearrangement links TRBV7-9 to TRBJ2-1; D perhaps matches TRBD2 (6 bases). This CDR3 region has 14 residues. Trimming took 5 bases from V and 8 from J, leaving 16 bases between them. Germline CDR1 is SEHNR and CDR2 is FQNEAQ (reference sequence). CDR3 nucleotide sequence: TGTGCCAGCAGCCAAACGACTAGTTGGGATGAGCAGTTCTTC. This sequence encodes CASSQTTSWDEQFF.

The chain joins TRBV11-2 to TRBJ1-2; TRBD1 is a possible D gene (6 bases). Per the germline V gene, CDR1 is SGHAT and CDR2 is FQNNGV. The length of the CDR3 is 15 residues. V lost 5 bases, J lost 7 bases, and 20 bases lay in between. This CDR3 reads CASSPFRTADSGYTF. The CDR3 bases are TGTGCCAGCAGCCCCTTCCGGACAGCCGATTCTGGCTACACCTTC.

This chain uses TRBV27 with TRBJ2-1; D tentatively reads TRBD1 or TRBD2 (5 bases each). Germline CDR1 reads MNHEY; CDR2 reads SMNVEV (reference sequence). V was pared by 4 bases and J by 8 bases, with 6 bases between. The CDR3 is made up of 11 amino acids. The chain's CDR3 is CASSSGHEQFF. The CDR3 nucleotides are TGTGCCAGCAGTTCGGGACATGAGCAGTTCTTC.

A single count supports this clone. This chain links TRBV19 with TRBJ2-7; D gene unclear. Trimming removed 5 bases from V and 2 bases from J, with 10 bases in between. CDR3 length: 13 residues. Looked up from germline, CDR1 is LNHDA and CDR2 is SQIVND (reference sequence). In nucleotides, the CDR3 is TGTGCCAGTAGTGTGCGGATGACCTACGAGCAGTACTTC. It encodes CASSVRMTYEQYF.

The J gene is TRBJ1-1, the V gene TRBV7-2; D gene uncertain. The CDR3 loop spans 14 amino acids. V lost 4 bases and J 1 base, leaving 10 bases between the germline ends. Germline loops: CDR1 SGHTA, CDR2 FQGNSA. CDR3 protein: CASSSLTGNTEAFF. The CDR3 nucleotides are TGTGCCAGCAGCTCACTTACGGGGAACACTGAAGCTTTCTTT.

The chain carries TRBV11-2 and TRBJ2-1, with D perhaps TRBD1 (5 bases). Per the germline V gene, CDR1 is SGHAT and CDR2 is FQNNGV. V was clipped by 9 bases and J by 4 bases, with 13 bases between them. This CDR3 spans 13 amino acids. CDR3 nucleotide sequence: TGTGCCAGTAACAGCAGGGCGTACAATGAGCAGTTCTTC. It specifies CASNSRAYNEQFF. Full variable domain (missing parts from reference TRBV11-2 and TRBJ2-1): EAGVAQSPRYKIIEKRQSVAFWCNPISGHATLYWYQQILGQGPKLLIQFQNNGVVDDSQLPKDRFSAERLKGVDSTLKIQPAKLEDSAVYLCASNSRAYNEQFFGPGTRLTVL.

Details on this clone: Other DNA sequences in this sample translate to the same CDR3. This chain connects TRBV27 to TRBJ1-1; D is perhaps TRBD1 (5 bases). The CDR3 spans 14 residues. Germline-derived CDR1 and CDR2 are MNHEY and SMNVEV (reference sequence). The ends were cut back, 2 bases at V and 0 bases at J, with 7 bases in the middle. In nucleotides, the CDR3 is TGTGCCAGCAGTTTAGGACACCTGAACACTGAAGCTTTCTTT. Translated, it gives CASSLGHLNTEAFF.

The chain links TRBV7-9 to TRBJ2-1; D may match TRBD1 or TRBD2 (5 bases each). CDR3 length: 12 residues. Germline-derived CDR1 and CDR2 are SEHNR and FQNEAQ (reference sequence). V was shortened by 7 bases and J by 7 bases, with 11 bases between the two germline ends. CDR3: CASTAGANEQFF. The DNA of the CDR3 is TGTGCCAGCACTGCCGGGGCAAATGAGCAGTTCTTC.